This is a list of T cell receptor beta chains from one sample in a study of T cell responses to AZD1222 COVID-19 vaccine. Libraries were prepared by immunoSEQ multiplex PCR; TCRdb keeps only in-frame clonotypes and omits some of them. The sample contains 130,000 or so clones, 92% of which appear only once. The starting material was peripheral blood, obtained on day 0 of AZD1222 vaccination. Receptor source: an adult in good health. Both conserved end residues are part of each CDR3. A D gene is named only where the DNA matches it firmly. Clone size appears in some rows only: once, few, many, or a class for an expanded clone.

clone_size	d_call	j_call	v_call	cdr3_nt	cdr3_aa
NA	NA	TRBJ1-6	TRBV7-6	TGTGCCAGCAGCTTAGGATTACAGGGCCCCAATAATTCACCCCTCCACTTT	CASSLGLQGPNNSPLHF
NA	NA	TRBJ1-2	TRBV7-8	TGTGCCAGCAGCCCGAAGGAGGATATAGTGCATGGCTACACCTTC	CASSPKEDIVHGYTF
NA	NA	TRBJ2-1	TRBV29-1	TGCAGCGTTGAAACTGGGTCCGGTAGCTCCTACAATGAGCAGTTCTTC	CSVETGSGSSYNEQFF
NA	NA	TRBJ2-4	TRBV28	TGTGCCAGCAGTTTATGGACGACCGTAAACATTCAGTACTTC	CASSLWTTVNIQYF
once	TRBD2	TRBJ2-5	TRBV5-1	TGCGCCAGCAGCTCAATCTTAGCGGGAGGGGGGCAAGAGACCCAGTACTTC	CASSSILAGGGQETQYF
once	TRBD1	TRBJ1-1	TRBV12-5	TGTGCTAGTGGTTTGAGGCAGGGGGGTACTGAAGCTTTCTTT	CASGLRQGGTEAFF
NA	TRBD1	TRBJ1-5	TRBV27	TGTGCCAGCTCTACCGGGACAGGTGGACAGCCCCAGCATTTT	CASSTGTGGQPQHF
few	TRBD2	TRBJ2-7	TRBV24-1	TGTGCCACCAGTGACGGGACTAGCGGGACCTACGAGCAGTACTTC	CATSDGTSGTYEQYF
NA	TRBD1	TRBJ1-5	TRBV10-3	TGTGCCATCAGTTCACAGGGGCGGCCCTACGGCAATCAGCCCCAGCATTTT	CAISSQGRPYGNQPQHF
NA	TRBD2	TRBJ2-2	TRBV14	TGTGCCAGCAGCCGAGGACGCGGGGGGTCGTTATACACCGGGGAGCTGTTTTTT	CASSRGRGGSLYTGELFF
NA	NA	TRBJ1-2	TRBV27	TGTGCCAGCAGTTTTAGGTCGGGACATGGCTACACCTTC	CASSFRSGHGYTF
NA	TRBD1	TRBJ1-1	TRBV16	TGTGCCAGCAGCGGGCGAACAGGGGGGGCCACTGAAGCTTTCTTT	CASSGRTGGATEAFF
NA	TRBD1	TRBJ2-1	TRBV19	TGTGCCAGTAGTATACAGGGGGTTTCCTACAATGAGCAGTTCTTC	CASSIQGVSYNEQFF
once	NA	TRBJ1-4	TRBV10-2	TGCGCCAGCTCCCCACAGGGTTTTGAAGAAAAACTGTTTTTT	CASSPQGFEEKLFF
NA	NA	TRBJ1-1	TRBV4-1	TGCGCCAGCAGCCAAGGAGGACTGTTCACTGAAGCTTTCTTT	CASSQGGLFTEAFF
NA	NA	TRBJ1-2	TRBV4-2	TGTGCCAGCAGCCCCCCCCGGGGCGATGGCTACACCTTC	CASSPPRGDGYTF
NA	NA	TRBJ1-3	TRBV21-1	TGTGCCAGCAGCAAAAAGGCGGACAGGGGGCATGTCTCCTCTGGAAACACCATATATTTT	CASSKKADRGHVSSGNTIYF
NA	TRBD2	TRBJ2-7	TRBV7-6	TGTGCCAGCAGCTTCGAAGCGGGAGCCTCCTACGAGCAGTACTTC	CASSFEAGASYEQYF
NA	NA	TRBJ2-3	TRBV5-5	TGTGCCAGCAGCTTGTACGGGCCTAGCACAGATACGCAGTATTTT	CASSLYGPSTDTQYF
NA	NA	TRBJ1-2	TRBV5-6	TGTGCCAGCAGCTTGTTTTTGGTGTACTATGGCTACACCTTC	CASSLFLVYYGYTF
NA	NA	TRBJ2-2	TRBV11-3	TGTGCCAGCAGCTTAGTGGCTACTAGCGGGGAGCTGTTTTTT	CASSLVATSGELFF
NA	NA	TRBJ1-1	TRBV18	TGTGCCAGCTCATCTTCTGCCGGGACACGAGGTCTGAACACTGAAGCTTTCTTT	CASSSSAGTRGLNTEAFF
NA	NA	TRBJ1-2	TRBV18	TGTGCCAGCTCACCGGGCCAGGGAGGCTATGGCTACACCTTC	CASSPGQGGYGYTF
NA	NA	TRBJ1-3	TRBV9	TGTGCCAGCAGCGTAGGCGCGGGAATCTCTGGAAACACCATATATTTT	CASSVGAGISGNTIYF
NA	NA	TRBJ1-2	TRBV7-9	TGTGCCAGCAGCTTAGATATAAAAGCTAACTATGGCTACACCTTC	CASSLDIKANYGYTF
NA	NA	TRBJ1-5	TRBV27	TGTGCCAGCAGTTTATGGGGGGACGGCAATCAGCCCCAGCATTTT	CASSLWGDGNQPQHF
once	NA	TRBJ1-4	TRBV5-1	TGCGCCAGCAGCTTGGCGGGGGGCCCGGGGGAAAAACTGTTTTTT	CASSLAGGPGEKLFF
NA	TRBD2	TRBJ2-1	TRBV3-1/TRBV3-2	TGTGCCAGCAGCCAAGTAGGCGGGAGGGCCCGGGTTGAGCAGTTCTTC	CASSQVGGRARVEQFF
NA	NA	TRBJ1-2	TRBV28	TGTGCCAGCAGTTTCCGGCCGTATGGCTACACCTTC	CASSFRPYGYTF
NA	TRBD2	TRBJ2-5	TRBV19	TGTGCCAGTAGCCGACTAGCGGTCCAAGAGACCCAGTACTTC	CASSRLAVQETQYF
NA	NA	TRBJ2-7	TRBV18	TGTGCCAGCTCACCGTCGGGGTCGGGATACGAGCAGTACTTC	CASSPSGSGYEQYF
NA	TRBD2	TRBJ2-7	TRBV7-9	TGTGCCAGCGGAAAACGGGGACTAGCGGGAGGTTACGAGCAGTACTTC	CASGKRGLAGGYEQYF
NA	TRBD1	TRBJ1-1	TRBV19	TGTGCCAGTAGTACTCGGACAGGGGGTATGAACACTGAAGCTTTCTTT	CASSTRTGGMNTEAFF
NA	NA	TRBJ2-2	TRBV3-1/TRBV3-2	TGTGCCAGCAGCCAAGATGGAGGCCCGAAACCGAACACCGGGGAGCTGTTTTTT	CASSQDGGPKPNTGELFF
NA	TRBD1	TRBJ2-5	TRBV10-3	TGTGCCATCAGTGACCGTCAGGGGGCATCTGAGACCCAGTACTTC	CAISDRQGASETQYF
NA	NA	TRBJ1-3	TRBV18	TGTGCCAGCTCGCCGGGACAAGTCTCTGGAAACACCATATATTTT	CASSPGQVSGNTIYF
NA	NA	TRBJ1-2	TRBV24-1	TGTGCCACCAGTGACGGACCCGCATCTGGCTATGGCTACACCTTC	CATSDGPASGYGYTF
NA	TRBD1	TRBJ2-7	TRBV5-1	TGCGCCAGCAGCTTAAGTGGACAGGGAAGCTACGAGCAGTACTTC	CASSLSGQGSYEQYF
once	TRBD1	TRBJ1-1	TRBV19	TGTGCCAGTAGGATACAGGGGGGGAACACTGAAGCTTTCTTT	CASRIQGGNTEAFF
NA	NA	TRBJ2-2	TRBV2	TGTGCCAGCAGGAATGGGCAAGCGGGCACCGGGGAGCTGTTTTTT	CASRNGQAGTGELFF
NA	NA	TRBJ2-1	TRBV7-9	TGTGCCAGCAGCTTAGTAAGTTACAATGAGCAGTTCTTC	CASSLVSYNEQFF
NA	NA	TRBJ2-7	TRBV12-3/TRBV12-4	TGTGCCAGCAGTTTTTCGGGTTACGAGCAGTACTTC	CASSFSGYEQYF
NA	TRBD1	TRBJ2-1	TRBV6-2/TRBV6-3	TGTGCCAGCAGCCCGACAGGGGGATACAATGAGCAGTTCTTC	CASSPTGGYNEQFF
NA	TRBD2	TRBJ2-2	TRBV9	TGTGCCAGCAGCGTAGGACTAGCGGGAGACCATTCGAACACCGGGGAGCTGTTTTTT	CASSVGLAGDHSNTGELFF
NA	NA	TRBJ1-5	TRBV18	TGTGCCAGCTCCCCGACAGCTAGCAATCAGCCCCAGCATTTT	CASSPTASNQPQHF